This T cell receptor (beta chain) comes out of a study of breast tumors, draining lymph nodes, adjacent tissues. TCRdb redid the calling of the multiplex PCR reads with MiXCR, one entry per CDR3 protein. The sample holds 270,000 or so distinct CDR3 sequences, around 31% seen once. General study findings and limits: Tumors had less TCR diversity than lymph nodes, more than nontumor tissue. Luminal-like breast cancer showed significantly greater tumor-nontumor repertoire similarity than basal-like breast cancer did. Data only fit, rather than demonstrated, lymph node origin of most tumor T cells.

This clonotype was observed many times. Its target is not known. Axillary draining lymph nodes of breast cancer patients supplied the node samples. The specimen was axillary lymph node tissue. This receptor was taken from a female donor with breast cancer. Some clones in this sample may be carry-over from other donors' samples.

This CDR3 is CASSTQASTDTQYF. CDR3 sequence (DNA): TGTGCCAGTAGTACTCAGGCTAGCACAGATACGCAGTATTTT. This chain joins TRBV19 and TRBJ2-3; D remains ambiguous. The CDR3 is 14 residues long. Deletions cut 4 bases from V and 0 bases from J, with 8 bases between. Germline V gene lookup returns CDR1 LNHDA and CDR2 SQIVND (reference sequence).